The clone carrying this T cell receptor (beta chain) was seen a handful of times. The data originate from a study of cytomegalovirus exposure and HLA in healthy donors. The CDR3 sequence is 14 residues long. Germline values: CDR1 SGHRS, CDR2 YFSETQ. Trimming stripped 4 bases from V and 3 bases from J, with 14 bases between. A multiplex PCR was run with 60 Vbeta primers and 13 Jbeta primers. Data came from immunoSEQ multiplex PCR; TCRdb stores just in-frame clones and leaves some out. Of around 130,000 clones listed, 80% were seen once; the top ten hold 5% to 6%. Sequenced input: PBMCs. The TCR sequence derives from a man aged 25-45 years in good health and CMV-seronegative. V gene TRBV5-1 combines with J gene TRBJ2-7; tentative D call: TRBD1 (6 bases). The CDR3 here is CASSIDRDNYEQYF. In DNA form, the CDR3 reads TGCGCCAGCAGCATAGACCGGGACAACTACGAGCAGTACTTC.